The following is a T cell receptor (beta chain) sequence with its context. This sample stems from a study of cytomegalovirus exposure and HLA in healthy donors. Study overall: Out of about 190 million T cells, an earlier analysis found fewer than 140 million unique TCR beta sequences in total.

CDR1 SGHDN and CDR2 FVKESK come from the germline V gene. The CDR3 runs to 13 residues. The germline V and J ends were trimmed by 8 bases and 6 bases, with 17 bases remaining between them. The PCR employed 60 Vbeta primers together with 13 Jbeta primers. Sequencing used immunoSEQ multiplex PCR; TCRdb keeps in-frame clones, though not all of them. The table has approximately 150,000 clones, about 68% seen once; the top ten hold 2% to 3%. The J gene is TRBJ2-7, the V gene TRBV14, with D maybe TRBD2 (8 bases). Sequenced: PBMCs. This sequence was found in a female donor in good health and CMV-seronegative. The chain's CDR3 is CASGRGTRGEQYF. The CDR3, as DNA: TGTGCCAGCGGCAGGGGGACTAGAGGCGAGCAGTACTTC.